The 14 T cell receptor beta chains given below trace back to one sample, sequenced in a study of naive and memory T cell subsets. Two oligonucleotides, mixed equimolar, formed the beta constant-region primer covering TRBC1 and TRBC2. One entry per CDR3 protein results from TCRdb running MiXCR on the UMI-ligation and nested PCR reads. Of thousands of distinct CDR3 sequences detected, roughly 7.2% appear once; the ten largest clones hold 70% to 85%. The source material was effector memory CD8+ T cells from blood. The subset: effector memory, CD45RA- CD27-. The receptors were sampled from a human donor in good health.

CDR3: CASSQGRETYEQYF. For the CDR3, the DNA is TGTGCCAGCAGCCAAGGCAGGGAAACCTACGAGCAGTACTTC. The chain joins TRBV4-2 to TRBJ2-7, with D perhaps TRBD1 (5 bases). This CDR3 contains 14 residues. Germline CDR1 and CDR2: LGHNA and YNFKEQ. The V gene lost 1 base and the J gene lost 2 bases, with 9 bases spanning the gap.

The V and J genes are TRBV9 and TRBJ1-5; D not certain. The CDR3 is made up of 14 amino acids. Trimming left V 3 bases short and J 7 bases short, with 14 bases between. From germline, CDR1 is SGDLS and CDR2 YYNGEE. CDR3 residues: CASSASDGFQPQHF. In DNA, the CDR3 is TGTGCCAGCAGCGCATCGGACGGATTCCAGCCCCAGCATTTT.

The chain employs TRBV5-4 and TRBJ2-1, with TRBD2 identical over 8 bases. In germline, CDR1 is SGHNT, CDR2 YYREEE (reference sequence). This CDR3 is 16 amino acids long. The V gene end was trimmed by 4 bases and the J gene end by 9 bases; junction bases not matched to a gene: 15. CDR3 residues: CASSNREGGGAGEQFF. Here the CDR3 DNA reads TGTGCCAGCAGCAACCGGGAGGGCGGAGGGGCCGGTGAGCAGTTCTTC.

This clonotype was seen a few times. This rearrangement joins TRBV4-2 to TRBJ1-6; no firm D call. The germline CDR1 and CDR2 sequences are LGHNA and YNFKEQ. The V gene lost 0 bases and the J gene lost 0 bases, with 6 bases spanning the gap. There are 16 residues in the CDR3. Here the CDR3 reads CASSQEGSSYNSPLHF. The CDR3 DNA reads TGTGCCAGCAGCCAAGAGGGGAGCTCCTATAATTCACCCCTCCACTTT.

V gene TRBV10-3 combines with J gene TRBJ1-5, with D unresolved. Germline-derived CDR1 and CDR2 are ENHRY and SYGVKD. The CDR3 is 17 residues long. V was pared by 0 bases and J by 0 bases, with 12 bases between. The CDR3: CAISESGGRNSNQPQHF. CDR3 DNA sequence: TGTGCCATCAGTGAGTCTGGAGGACGAAATAGCAATCAGCCCCAGCATTTT.

Only a few counts were recorded for this clonotype. V and J are TRBV7-9 and TRBJ2-2, with D possibly matching TRBD1 (6 bases). V was trimmed by 6 bases and J by 2 bases, leaving 13 bases between them. CDR3 length: 15 amino acids. The germline V gene encodes CDR1 SEHNR and CDR2 FQNEAQ (reference sequence). CDR3 coding DNA: TGTGCCAGCAGTCCAGGGGCCTTAAACACCGGGGAGCTGTTTTTT. Its protein product is CASSPGALNTGELFF.

V and J are TRBV3-2 and TRBJ2-1; TRBD1 is the table's D call and was not checked against the DNA. TRBV3-2 is listed as a pseudogene. CDR3 length equals 17 residues. CDR3 DNA: TGTGTCAGCAGCCAAGATGGCGGGACGAGCTCCTACAATGAGCAGTTCTTC. As protein: CVSSQDGGTSSYNEQFF.

This clonotype appeared many times. The chain recombines TRBV6-6 with TRBJ2-1, with D unclear. This CDR3 spans 15 amino acids. The germline V gene has CDR1 MNHNY and CDR2 SVGAGI (reference sequence). The V end was cut by 0 bases, the J end by 2 bases, with 8 bases between. As DNA, the CDR3 is TGTGCCAGCAGTTACTCCGTAGGCACCTACAATGAGCAGTTCTTC. The encoded protein is CASSYSVGTYNEQFF.

The chain joins TRBV6-2 or TRBV6-3 to TRBJ2-2; TRBD2 might be the D (6 bases). The ends were cut back, 5 bases at V and 3 bases at J, with 16 bases in the middle. The CDR3 is 16 residues long. Germline-derived CDR1 and CDR2 are MNHEY and SVGEGT. The CDR3 coding sequence is TGTGCCAGCAGTGTCCGCCCCGGGAGCCACACCGGGGAGCTGTTTTTT. Translation: CASSVRPGSHTGELFF.

In this sample, this clonotype turned up many times. This rearrangement joins TRBV28 to TRBJ2-7; 11 bases are a match to TRBD2. Germline CDR1 reads MDHEN; CDR2 reads SYDVKM. V lost 3 bases and J lost 5; bases outside the gene matches: 9. The CDR3 loop spans 16 amino acids. This CDR3 reads CASSLSASGRSDEQYF. The DNA of the CDR3 is TGTGCCAGCAGTTTGTCGGCTAGCGGGAGGTCCGACGAGCAGTACTTC.

This clonotype was counted between two and nine times. The chain has TRBV5-5 and TRBJ1-1, with D tentatively TRBD1 (5 bases). Germline-derived CDR1 and CDR2 are SGHKS and YYEKEE (reference sequence). V was cut by 5 bases and J by 0 bases, with 8 bases left in between. This CDR3 has 13 amino acids. The CDR3 DNA reads TGTGCCAGCAGACGGGACTTGAACACTGAAGCTTTCTTT. It yields the protein CASRRDLNTEAFF. Looking up the rest from reference TRBV5-5 and TRBJ1-1 gives the full variable domain: DAGVTQSPTHLIKTRGQQVTLRCSPISGHKSVSWYQQVLGQGPQFIFQYYEKEERGRGNFPDRFSARQFPNYSSELNVNALLLGDSALYLCASRRDLNTEAFFGQGTRLTVV.

This clonotype was seen only a few times. The CDR3 sequence is CASSYDLSNQPQHF. CDR3 nucleotides: TGTGCCAGCAGCTACGACCTTAGCAATCAGCCCCAGCATTTT. The chain is built from TRBV7-2 and TRBJ1-5; unclear D gene. The V and J ends lost 4 bases and 0 bases respectively, with 7 bases between them. The length of the CDR3 is 14 residues. Germline-derived CDR1 and CDR2 are SGHTA and FQGNSA.

This chain connects TRBV6-1 to TRBJ1-2, with D unclear. The CDR3 is 12 amino acids. V was clipped by 2 bases and J by 4 bases, with 5 bases between them. CDR1 and CDR2 (germline): MNHNS, SASEGT. CDR3 coding DNA: TGTGCCAGCAGTGAACCAAGCTATGGCTACACCTTC. Translating it yields CASSEPSYGYTF.

This clonotype was detected ten times or more. The chain couples TRBV28 to TRBJ1-2; D may be TRBD1 (6 bases). Looked up from germline, CDR1 is MDHEN and CDR2 is SYDVKM. There are 15 residues in the CDR3. V lost 4 bases to trimming and J lost 2 bases, with 14 bases between them. DNA for the CDR3: TGTGCCAGCAGTTCCCCTCTACAGGGAAACTATGGCTACACCTTC. Protein product: CASSSPLQGNYGYTF.